This TCR beta chain is from a study of human T cells and chemical hapten exposure. CDR1 and CDR2 from the germline V gene are SGHVS and FQNEAQ. V lost 5 bases to trimming and J lost 14 bases; unmatched junction nucleotides: 15. The CDR3 is 15 residues long. This clonotype has just a few counts. Time point meaning: patch test 2, 6 weeks after DPC sensitization. Noted treatment: therapeutic diphenylcyclopropenone sensitization with weekly scalp DPC. Via MiXCR, TCRdb re-called the RACE reads, giving one row per CDR3 protein. Of 110,000 to 150,000 distinct CDR3 sequences detected, approximately 12% appear once; the ten largest clones hold 1.3% to 1.5%.

This receptor was identified in a woman between 50 and 59 years old with alopecia areata. Some clones in this sample may be carry-over from other donors' samples. This sequence joins TRBV7-8 and TRBJ1-6, with 7 bases aligning to TRBD1. The sequencing used whole blood, collected in connection with sensitization to the hapten diphenylcyclopropenone (DPC). CDR3: CASSPDAGQIGTLHF. For the CDR3, the DNA is TGTGCCAGCAGCCCCGACGCGGGACAGATAGGGACCCTCCACTTT.